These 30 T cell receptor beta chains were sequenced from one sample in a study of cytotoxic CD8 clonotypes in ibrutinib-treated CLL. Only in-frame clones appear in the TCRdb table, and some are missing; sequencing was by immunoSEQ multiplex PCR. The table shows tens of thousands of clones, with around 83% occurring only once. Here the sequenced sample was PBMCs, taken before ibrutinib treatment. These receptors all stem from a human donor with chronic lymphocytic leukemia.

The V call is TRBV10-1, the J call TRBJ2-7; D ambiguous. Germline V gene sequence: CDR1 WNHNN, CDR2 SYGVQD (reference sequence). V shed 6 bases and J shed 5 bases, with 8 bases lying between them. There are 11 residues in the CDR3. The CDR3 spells CASRLADEQYF. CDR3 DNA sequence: TGCGCCAGCAGATTAGCCGACGAGCAGTACTTC.

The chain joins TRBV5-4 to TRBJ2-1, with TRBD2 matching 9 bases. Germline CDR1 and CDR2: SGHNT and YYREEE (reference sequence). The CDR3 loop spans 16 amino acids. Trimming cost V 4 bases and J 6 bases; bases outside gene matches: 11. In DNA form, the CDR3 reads TGTGCCAGCAGCCCCCGGTTGGGCGGGAGGGTCAATGAGCAGTTCTTC. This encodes CASSPRLGGRVNEQFF. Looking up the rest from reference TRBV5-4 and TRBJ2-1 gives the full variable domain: ETGVTQSPTHLIKTRGQQVTLRCSSQSGHNTVSWYQQALGQGPQFIFQYYREEENGRGNFPPRFSGLQFPNYSSELNVNALELDDSALYLCASSPRLGGRVNEQFFGPGTRLTVL.

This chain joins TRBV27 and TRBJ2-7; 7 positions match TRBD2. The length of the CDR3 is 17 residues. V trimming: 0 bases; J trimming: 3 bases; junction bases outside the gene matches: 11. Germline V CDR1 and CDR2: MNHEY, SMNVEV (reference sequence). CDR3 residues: CASSLSRVTSAYYEQYF. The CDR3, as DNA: TGTGCCAGCAGTTTATCCCGAGTAACTAGCGCTTACTACGAGCAGTACTTC.

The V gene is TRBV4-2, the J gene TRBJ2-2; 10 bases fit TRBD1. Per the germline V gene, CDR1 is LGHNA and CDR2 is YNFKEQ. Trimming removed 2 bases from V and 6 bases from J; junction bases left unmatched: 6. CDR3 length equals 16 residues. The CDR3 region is CASSQSGTGVSGELFF. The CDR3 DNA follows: TGTGCCAGCAGCCAATCCGGGACAGGGGTTTCCGGGGAGCTGTTTTTT.

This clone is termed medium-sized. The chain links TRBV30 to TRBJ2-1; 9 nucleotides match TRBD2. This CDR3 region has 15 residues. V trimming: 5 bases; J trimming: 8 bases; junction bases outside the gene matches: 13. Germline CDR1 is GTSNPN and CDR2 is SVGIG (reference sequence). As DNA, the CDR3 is TGTGCCTGGTCTAGCGGGGCAGGGGTTGTGCATGAGCAGTTCTTC. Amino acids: CAWSSGAGVVHEQFF.

As DNA, the CDR3 is TGCGCCAGCAGCTTGACCGGGACAGGGGGCTCCGAGCAGTACTTC. Residues: CASSLTGTGGSEQYF. The J gene is TRBJ2-7, the V gene TRBV5-1; 12 bases map to TRBD1. The CDR3 length is 15 residues. Germline values: CDR1 SGHRS, CDR2 YFSETQ. V lost 1 base, J lost 6 bases, and 5 bases stayed unmatched.

This chain's CDR3 is CAWDAGSSYNEQFF. DNA of the CDR3: TGTGCCTGGGACGCGGGGAGCTCCTACAATGAGCAGTTCTTC. The chain recombines TRBV30 with TRBJ2-1; possibly TRBD2 for D (6 bases). Germline V gene data show CDR1 as GTSNPN and CDR2 as SVGIG (reference sequence). The CDR3 spans 14 residues. The V and J ends lost 5 bases and 0 bases respectively, with 11 bases between them.

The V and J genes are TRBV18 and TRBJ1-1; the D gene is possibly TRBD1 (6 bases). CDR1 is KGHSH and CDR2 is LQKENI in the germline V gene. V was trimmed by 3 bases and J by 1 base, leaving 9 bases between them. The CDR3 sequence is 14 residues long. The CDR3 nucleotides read TGTGCCAGCTCACCGACACAGGGGAACACTGAAGCTTTCTTT. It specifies CASSPTQGNTEAFF.

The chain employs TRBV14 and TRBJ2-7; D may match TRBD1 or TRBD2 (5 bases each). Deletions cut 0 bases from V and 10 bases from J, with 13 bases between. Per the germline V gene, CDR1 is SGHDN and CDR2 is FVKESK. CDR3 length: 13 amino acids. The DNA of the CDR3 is TGTGCCAGCAGCCAAGATCCGCAGGGAGTCCAGTACTTC. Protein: CASSQDPQGVQYF.

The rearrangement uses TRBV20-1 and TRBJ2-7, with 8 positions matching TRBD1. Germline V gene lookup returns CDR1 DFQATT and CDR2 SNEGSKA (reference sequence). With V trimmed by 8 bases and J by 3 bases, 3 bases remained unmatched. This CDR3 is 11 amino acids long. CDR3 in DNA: TGCAGTAGTACAGGGGGCTACGAGCAGTACTTC. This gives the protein CSSTGGYEQYF.

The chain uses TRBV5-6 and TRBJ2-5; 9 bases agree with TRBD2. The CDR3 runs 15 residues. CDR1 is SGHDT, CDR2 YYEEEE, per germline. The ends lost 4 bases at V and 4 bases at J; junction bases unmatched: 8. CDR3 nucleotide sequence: TGTGCCAGCAGCCCCCGAGCGGGAGGCTCAGAGACCCAGTACTTC. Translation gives CASSPRAGGSETQYF.

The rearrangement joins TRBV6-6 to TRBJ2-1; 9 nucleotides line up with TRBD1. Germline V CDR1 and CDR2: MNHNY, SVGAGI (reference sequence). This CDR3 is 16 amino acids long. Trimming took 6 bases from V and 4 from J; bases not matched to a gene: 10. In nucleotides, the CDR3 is TGTGCCAGCAGCCTGCCCCGGGACAGGGTTTACAATGAGCAGTTCTTC. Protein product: CASSLPRDRVYNEQFF.

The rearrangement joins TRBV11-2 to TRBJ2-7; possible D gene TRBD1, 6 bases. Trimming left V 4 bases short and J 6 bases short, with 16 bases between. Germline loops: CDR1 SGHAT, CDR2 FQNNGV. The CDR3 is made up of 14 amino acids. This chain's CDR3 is CASSSQGALSEQYF. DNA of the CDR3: TGTGCCAGCAGCTCACAGGGTGCCCTTTCCGAGCAGTACTTC.

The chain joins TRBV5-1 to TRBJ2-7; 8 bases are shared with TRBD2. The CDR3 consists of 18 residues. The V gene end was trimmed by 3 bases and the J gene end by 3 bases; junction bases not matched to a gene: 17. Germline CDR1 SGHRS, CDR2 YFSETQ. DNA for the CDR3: TGCGCCAGCAGCTCACCTATCGTAGCGGGAATTTTGGACTACGAGCAGTACTTC. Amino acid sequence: CASSSPIVAGILDYEQYF.

CDR3 protein: CASSSQGFGYNEQFF. CDR3 in DNA: TGTGCCAGCAGTTCGCAGGGTTTTGGCTACAATGAGCAGTTCTTC. The rearrangement links TRBV6-6 to TRBJ2-1; TRBD1 might be the D (5 bases). The CDR3 consists of 15 residues. Trimming stripped 4 bases from V and 3 bases from J, with 13 bases between. Germline CDR1 MNHNY, CDR2 SVGAGI (reference sequence).

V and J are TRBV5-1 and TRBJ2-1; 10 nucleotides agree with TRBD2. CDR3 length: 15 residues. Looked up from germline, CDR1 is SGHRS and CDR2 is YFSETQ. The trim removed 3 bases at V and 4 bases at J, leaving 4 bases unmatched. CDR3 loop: CASSYGTSEYNEQFF. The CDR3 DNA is TGCGCCAGCAGCTATGGGACTAGCGAGTACAATGAGCAGTTCTTC.

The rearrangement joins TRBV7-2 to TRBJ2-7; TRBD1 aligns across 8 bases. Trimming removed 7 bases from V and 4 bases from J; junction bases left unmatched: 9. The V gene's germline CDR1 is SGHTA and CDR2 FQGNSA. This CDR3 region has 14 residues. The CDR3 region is CASTVSGQAYEQYF. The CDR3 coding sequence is TGTGCCAGCACCGTCTCGGGACAGGCTTACGAGCAGTACTTC.

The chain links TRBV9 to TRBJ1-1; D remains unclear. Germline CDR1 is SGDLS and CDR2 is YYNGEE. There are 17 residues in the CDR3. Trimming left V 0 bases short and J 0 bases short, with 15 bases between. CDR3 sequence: CASSVGVTEGVNTEAFF. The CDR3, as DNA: TGTGCCAGCAGCGTAGGGGTAACGGAGGGAGTGAACACTGAAGCTTTCTTT.

CDR3 in amino acids: CASSVVSGVDTEAFF. The CDR3 DNA follows: TGTGCCAGCAGCGTAGTATCAGGGGTTGACACTGAAGCTTTCTTT. The chain uses TRBV9 and TRBJ1-1; D may be TRBD1 (6 bases). Germline lookup yields CDR1 SGDLS and CDR2 YYNGEE. The CDR3 loop spans 15 amino acids. The V end lost 0 bases, the J end lost 3 bases, and 12 bases lay between the germline ends.

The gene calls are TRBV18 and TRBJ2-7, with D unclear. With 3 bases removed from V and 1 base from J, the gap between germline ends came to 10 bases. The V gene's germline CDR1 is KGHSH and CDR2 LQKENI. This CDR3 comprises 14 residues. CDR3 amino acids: CASSPGSQSYEQYF. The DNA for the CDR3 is TGTGCCAGCTCACCGGGCAGCCAATCCTACGAGCAGTACTTC.

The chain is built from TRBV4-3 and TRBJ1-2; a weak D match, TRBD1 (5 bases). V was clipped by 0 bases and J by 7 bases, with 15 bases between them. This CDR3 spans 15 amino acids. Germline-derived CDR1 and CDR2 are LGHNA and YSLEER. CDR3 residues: CASSQDTGLSRGYTF. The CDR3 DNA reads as TGCGCCAGCAGCCAAGACACAGGCCTCTCTCGTGGCTACACCTTC.

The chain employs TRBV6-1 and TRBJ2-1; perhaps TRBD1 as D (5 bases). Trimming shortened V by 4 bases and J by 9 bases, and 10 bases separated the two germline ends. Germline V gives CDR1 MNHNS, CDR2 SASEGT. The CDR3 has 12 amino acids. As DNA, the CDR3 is TGTGCCAGCAGTGCCAGGGCAATTGAGCAGTTCTTC. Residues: CASSARAIEQFF.

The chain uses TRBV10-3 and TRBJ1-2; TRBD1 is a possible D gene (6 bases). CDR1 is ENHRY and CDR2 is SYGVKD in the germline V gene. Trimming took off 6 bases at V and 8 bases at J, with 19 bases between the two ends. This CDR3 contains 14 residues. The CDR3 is CAISANTGLGGYTF. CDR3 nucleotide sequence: TGTGCCATCAGCGCAAATACAGGGTTAGGCGGCTACACCTTC.

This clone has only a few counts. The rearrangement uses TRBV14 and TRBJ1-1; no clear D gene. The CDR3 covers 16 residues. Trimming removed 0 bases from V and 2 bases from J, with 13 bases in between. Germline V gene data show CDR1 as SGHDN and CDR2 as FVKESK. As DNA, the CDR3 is TGTGCCAGCAGCCAAGATCTCGGAAACCTCAACACTGAAGCTTTCTTT. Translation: CASSQDLGNLNTEAFF.

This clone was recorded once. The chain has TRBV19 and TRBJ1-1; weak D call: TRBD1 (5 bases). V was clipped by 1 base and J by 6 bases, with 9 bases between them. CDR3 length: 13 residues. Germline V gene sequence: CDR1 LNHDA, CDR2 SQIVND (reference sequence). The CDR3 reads CASSIGGISEAFF. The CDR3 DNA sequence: TGTGCCAGTAGTATAGGGGGGATCTCTGAAGCTTTCTTT.

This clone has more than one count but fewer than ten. The CDR3 protein is CASKKRGDTDTQYF. The CDR3 nucleotides are TGTGCCAGCAAGAAGCGGGGGGACACAGATACGCAGTATTTT. The chain has TRBV9 and TRBJ2-3; 9 bases agree with TRBD2. Germline lookup yields CDR1 SGDLS and CDR2 YYNGEE. Trimming cost V 6 bases and J 2 bases; bases outside gene matches: 4. CDR3 length: 14 residues.

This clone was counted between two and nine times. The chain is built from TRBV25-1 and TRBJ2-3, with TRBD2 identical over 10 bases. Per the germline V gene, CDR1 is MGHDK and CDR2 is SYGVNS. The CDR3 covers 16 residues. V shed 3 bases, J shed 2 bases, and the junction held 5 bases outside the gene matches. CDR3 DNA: TGTGCCAGCAGTGACCGGACTAGCGGTTACACAGATACGCAGTATTTT. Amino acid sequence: CASSDRTSGYTDTQYF.

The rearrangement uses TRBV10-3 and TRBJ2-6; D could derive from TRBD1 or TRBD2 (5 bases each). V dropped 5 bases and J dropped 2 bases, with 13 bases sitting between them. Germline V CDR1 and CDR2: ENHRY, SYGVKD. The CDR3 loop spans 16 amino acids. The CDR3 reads CAISQGLGAGANVLTF. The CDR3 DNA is TGTGCCATCAGTCAGGGTCTCGGGGCTGGGGCCAACGTCCTGACTTTC.

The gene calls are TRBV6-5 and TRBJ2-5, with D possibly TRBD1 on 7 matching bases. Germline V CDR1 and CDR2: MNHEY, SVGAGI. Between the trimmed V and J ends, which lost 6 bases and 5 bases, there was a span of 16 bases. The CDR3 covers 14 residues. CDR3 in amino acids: CASRPRRGRETQYF. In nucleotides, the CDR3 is TGTGCCAGCAGGCCGCGGAGGGGGCGGGAGACCCAGTACTTC.

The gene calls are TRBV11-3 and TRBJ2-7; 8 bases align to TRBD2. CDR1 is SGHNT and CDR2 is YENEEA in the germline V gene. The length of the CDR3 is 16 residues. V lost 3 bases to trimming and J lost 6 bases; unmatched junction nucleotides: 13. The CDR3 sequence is CASSLFLGLAGSEQYF. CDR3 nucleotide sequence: TGTGCCAGCAGCTTGTTTCTAGGACTAGCTGGTTCCGAGCAGTACTTC.